One and the same sample provided the 9 T cell receptor beta chains below, sequenced in a study of blood T cell repertoires in COVID-19. Generated by immunoSEQ multiplex PCR, the TCRdb table keeps only in-frame clones and is missing some. The table includes about 250,000 clones, more than 70% detected once. The sample was peripheral blood. The receptors come from an elderly woman with COVID-19, enrolled during active disease.

The rearrangement joins TRBV6-1 to TRBJ1-2; the match to TRBD1 covers 11 bases. CDR1 is MNHNS, CDR2 SASEGT, per germline. The CDR3 runs 16 residues. The trim removed 1 base at V and 6 bases at J, leaving 7 bases unmatched. This CDR3 is CASSEGTGGATDGYTF. The CDR3 DNA is TGTGCCAGCAGTGAAGGGACAGGGGGCGCGACCGATGGCTACACCTTC.

The genes are TRBV3-1 (or the pseudogene TRBV3-2) and TRBJ1-1; 8 nucleotides agree with TRBD1. Germline-derived CDR1 and CDR2 are LGHDT and YNNKEL (reference sequence). The CDR3 is 13 amino acids. V lost 4 bases, J lost 8 bases, and 6 bases stayed unmatched. The CDR3: CASSPRTGSEAFF. The CDR3 nucleotides read TGTGCCAGCAGCCCCAGGACAGGGTCGGAAGCTTTCTTT.

This chain uses TRBV6-6 with TRBJ1-1; 7 nucleotides match TRBD1. The V and J ends lost 7 bases and 5 bases, in that order; junction bases with no gene match: 19. Germline loops: CDR1 MNHNY, CDR2 SVGAGI (reference sequence). The CDR3 consists of 17 residues. The CDR3 DNA sequence: TGTGCCAGCATTCGGACAGGCGGGGGATCGACGTGGACTGAAGCTTTCTTT. It is translated as CASIRTGGGSTWTEAFF.

The chain uses TRBV18 and TRBJ1-2; possibly TRBD1 for D (5 bases). This CDR3 has 14 amino acids. Germline-derived CDR1 and CDR2 are KGHSH and LQKENI. V was clipped by 3 bases and J by 2 bases, with 10 bases between them. The CDR3 nucleotides read TGTGCCAGCTCACCTCAGGGTACCAACTATGGCTACACCTTC. It codes for CASSPQGTNYGYTF. Together with reference TRBV18 and TRBJ1-2, the CDR3 gives the full variable domain: NAGVMQNPRHLVRRRGQEARLRCSPMKGHSHVYWYRQLPEEGLKFMVYLQKENIIDESGMPKERFSAEFPKEGPSILRIQQVVRGDSAAYFCASSPQGTNYGYTFGSGTRLTVV.

The chain has TRBV27 and TRBJ1-6; 10 nucleotides align to TRBD1. The CDR3 has 13 amino acids. Germline loops: CDR1 MNHEY, CDR2 SMNVEV (reference sequence). The V gene end was trimmed by 6 bases and the J gene end by 16 bases; junction bases not matched to a gene: 9. The CDR3 spells CASSWDRGSWLHF. CDR3 in DNA: TGTGCCAGCAGCTGGGACAGGGGTTCCTGGCTCCACTTT.

J is TRBJ1-2 and V is TRBV27, with 9 bases lining up with TRBD1. From germline, CDR1 is MNHEY and CDR2 SMNVEV (reference sequence). This CDR3 has 13 amino acids. The V and J ends lost 6 bases and 8 bases, in that order; junction bases with no gene match: 7. The CDR3 protein is CASRGTGGWGYTF. The DNA of the CDR3 is TGTGCCAGCAGGGGTACAGGGGGCTGGGGCTACACCTTC.

This clone has just one count. The chain recombines TRBV5-4 with TRBJ1-5; D gene ambiguous. Germline assignment: CDR1 SGHNT and CDR2 YYREEE (reference sequence). V was pared by 4 bases and J by 4 bases, with 9 bases between. CDR3 length equals 13 residues. In nucleotides, the CDR3 is TGTGCCAGCAGCCGGGATTTAAATCAGCCCCAGCATTTT. Protein product: CASSRDLNQPQHF.

The count of this clone is one. The rearrangement uses TRBV6-5 and TRBJ2-3; unclear D gene. Per germline, CDR1 MNHEY and CDR2 SVGAGI. Trimming removed 6 bases at V and 4 bases at J, with 8 bases between. This CDR3 region has 12 residues. The CDR3 region has the DNA TGTGCCAGCAGGCCCCTAGCAGATACGCAGTATTTT. Protein product: CASRPLADTQYF.

The chain recombines TRBV19 with TRBJ2-3, with 8 positions matching TRBD1. The J segment lost 4 bases and the V segment lost 8 bases, leaving 5 bases of the junction unmatched. This CDR3 is 13 amino acids long. Germline loops: CDR1 LNHDA, CDR2 SQIVND (reference sequence). As DNA, the CDR3 is TGTGCCAGTGGCGACAGGGGCCCAGATACGCAGTATTTT. Protein sequence: CASGDRGPDTQYF.